This T cell receptor (beta chain) was identified in a study of T cell responses to AZD1222 COVID-19 vaccine. Looked up from germline, CDR1 is LGHDT and CDR2 is YNNKEL (reference sequence). This CDR3 is built from 14 residues. V was shortened by 3 bases and J by 3 bases, with 6 bases between the two germline ends. Libraries were prepared by immunoSEQ multiplex PCR; TCRdb keeps only in-frame clonotypes and omits some of them. The sample has approximately 68,000 clones; more than 75% are singletons. The chain combines TRBV3-1 (or the pseudogene TRBV3-2) with TRBJ2-6; D gene unclear. The sequencing used peripheral blood, collected on day 0 of AZD1222 vaccination. The receptor was derived from an adult in good health. This CDR3 reads CASSQAYGANVLTF. CDR3 nucleotides: TGTGCCAGCAGCCAGGCATATGGGGCCAACGTCCTGACTTTC.